This TCR beta chain was captured by sequencing in a study of shared clonotypes between healthy human individuals. Genomic DNA from each subset was divided evenly over several immunoSEQ plates. Clones were read by immunoSEQ multiplex PCR, and TCRdb kept only the in-frame ones, dropping some. The table includes approximately 1,000,000 clones, 75% to 80% detected once. Of note for this clone: The sample holds other DNA sequences that translate to the same CDR3.

The germline V and J ends were trimmed by 3 bases and 1 base, with 7 bases remaining between them. This CDR3 is built from 14 residues. The germline gives CDR1 SNHLY, CDR2 FYNNEI. Sequencing input: memory CD4+ T cells from PBMCs. Subset described: CD45RA-negative fraction. This TCR was sampled from a man between 18 and 29 years old in good health. Some clones in this sample may be carry-over from other donors' samples. The V and J genes are TRBV2 and TRBJ1-5, with D possibly TRBD1 on 5 matching bases. DNA for the CDR3: TGTGCCAGCAGTGACAGGGCGAGCAATCAGCCCCAGCATTTT. Translation: CASSDRASNQPQHF.